These T cell receptor beta chains were read from a single sample in a study of sequential checkpoint blockade in melanoma. The repertoire was sequenced with immunoSEQ multiplex PCR; TCRdb's copy has only in-frame clones and lacks some. The sample has around 18,000 clones; about 50% are singletons. Source: CD8+ T cells sorted from blood (inferred from file names), taken from a patient given nivolumab and ipilimumab in sequence. The source of these receptors is a human donor with melanoma. Both conserved end residues are part of each CDR3. The order of the fields is J gene, D gene, V gene, clone size, CDR3 DNA, CDR3 protein. The D gene is left open where the match is weak. The listing skips clone size in some rows; elsewhere it reads once, few, many or a size class.

>TRBJ2-7|TRBD2|TRBV5-6|.
TGTGCCAGCAGCTTGGTTTCGGGGGGGTTCTCCTACGAGCAGTACTTC
CASSLVSGGFSYEQYF
>TRBJ2-1|.|TRBV5-6|few
TGTGCCAGCAGCCCGGTCGGGGGCTACAATGAGCAGTTCTTC
CASSPVGGYNEQFF
>TRBJ1-5|.|TRBV4-3|few
TGCGCCAGCAGCCAAGATTTAGCCAGACATCAGCCCCAGCATTTT
CASSQDLARHQPQHF
>TRBJ1-4|.|TRBV21-1|.
TGTGCCAGCAGCAAACCTGATAGACAGTCAACTAATGAAAAACTGTTTTTT
CASSKPDRQSTNEKLFF
>TRBJ2-2|TRBD1|TRBV18|.
TGTGCCAGCTCACCACCCGGGACAGGGATACCCGGGGAGCTGTTTTTT
CASSPPGTGIPGELFF
>TRBJ2-7|TRBD1|TRBV2|few
TGTGCCAGCAGTGAAGCGGGACAGTACGAGCAGTACTTC
CASSEAGQYEQYF
>TRBJ1-2|.|TRBV7-9|.
TGTGCCAGCAGCTTACAATCAGGCTATGGCTACACCTTC
CASSLQSGYGYTF
>TRBJ2-5|TRBD2|TRBV25-1|few
TGTGCCAGCAGTGAAGGGATAGCGGGGGTTCGGGAGACCCAGTACTTC
CASSEGIAGVRETQYF
>TRBJ1-1|.|TRBV6-5|.
TGTGCCAGCAGGGCGGGACCCCTTGGGGCTTTCTTT
CASRAGPLGAFF
>TRBJ2-1|TRBD2|TRBV5-1|.
TGCGCCAGCAGCCCGGGACTAGCGGACAATGAGCAGTTCTTC
CASSPGLADNEQFF
>TRBJ1-1|.|TRBV27|few
TGTGCCAGCAGTTTAATGCGGGGCACTGAAGCTTTCTTT
CASSLMRGTEAFF
>TRBJ1-2|.|TRBV6-5|.
TGTGCCAGCAGCCGCACCGGGACACAAGGCTACACCTTC
CASSRTGTQGYTF
>TRBJ2-7|TRBD2|TRBV4-2|few
TGTGCCAGCAGCGCCCAGGGACTAGCGGGAGTCTACGAGCAGTACTTC
CASSAQGLAGVYEQYF
>TRBJ1-2|TRBD1|TRBV2|.
TGTGCCAGCAGTGACCCCGGGACAGGCAACTATGGCTACACCTTC
CASSDPGTGNYGYTF
>TRBJ2-7|TRBD2|TRBV6-5|few
TGTGCCAGCAGTTACGTGGCTAGCGGGGGGCAGTACTTC
CASSYVASGGQYF
>TRBJ2-7|.|TRBV7-2|.
TGTGCCAGCAGCTTTCTAGGACAGCATACCTACGAGCAGTACTTC
CASSFLGQHTYEQYF
>TRBJ1-2|.|TRBV7-9|few
TGTGCCAGCAGCCAAGGGGGGGTGGGTGGCTACACCTTC
CASSQGGVGGYTF
>TRBJ2-6|.|TRBV2|.
TGTGCCAGCGGCTCGGGGATCTCTGGGGCCAACGTCCTGACTTTC
CASGSGISGANVLTF
>TRBJ2-2|.|TRBV7-6|.
TGTGCCAGCAGCAAGGGAGTCGGGGACACCGGGGAGCTGTTTTTT
CASSKGVGDTGELFF
>TRBJ2-7|.|TRBV6-5|few
TGTGCCAGCAGCCTCGGTGAGAACTCCTACGAGCAGTACTTC
CASSLGENSYEQYF
>TRBJ2-4|TRBD1|TRBV19|.
TGTGCCAGTAGTCCCACAGGGGGCGGGAGAAACATTCAGTACTTC
CASSPTGGGRNIQYF
>TRBJ2-7|.|TRBV4-3|.
TGCGCCAGCAGCCAAGAATCGACTACCTCGGCCGAGCAGTACTTC
CASSQESTTSAEQYF
>TRBJ2-7|TRBD2|TRBV5-1|.
TGCGCCAGCTCCTCTAGCGGGGTGATTACCGAGCAGTACTTC
CASSSSGVITEQYF
>TRBJ2-3|TRBD2|TRBV27|.
TGTGCCAGCAGTCAACTCCGACTAGCGGGGGGCACAGATACGCAGTATTTT
CASSQLRLAGGTDTQYF
>TRBJ1-5|TRBD1|TRBV7-8|few
TGTGCCAGCAGCATCGGGACAGGGTCGAGCAATCAGCCCCAGCATTTT
CASSIGTGSSNQPQHF
>TRBJ1-1|.|TRBV7-9|.
TGTGCCAGCAGCTTATTGGGCCGGGGGGACACTGAAGCTTTCTTT
CASSLLGRGDTEAFF
>TRBJ2-3|.|TRBV27|.
TGTGCCAGCAGTTTAGACAGAGCTAGCACAGATACGCAGTATTTT
CASSLDRASTDTQYF
>TRBJ2-3|TRBD1|TRBV27|.
TGTGCCAGCAGTTTATTAGACACAGGGGGTCCAGATACGCAGTATTTT
CASSLLDTGGPDTQYF
>TRBJ2-7|TRBD2|TRBV5-4|.
TGTGCCAGCAGCTTTGGGACTAGCGGATACGAGCAGTACTTC
CASSFGTSGYEQYF
>TRBJ1-4|.|TRBV9|.
TGTGCCAGCAGCGTAGGTTATAATGAAAAACTGTTTTTT
CASSVGYNEKLFF
>TRBJ2-1|TRBD1|TRBV7-6|.
TGTGCCAGCAGCTTAGGGACAGGCGTGCCGTTCTTC
CASSLGTGVPFF
>TRBJ1-2|.|TRBV6-5|.
TGTGCCAGCAGTTACTCAGGGGACATATATGGCTACACCTTC
CASSYSGDIYGYTF
>TRBJ2-3|.|TRBV7-8|.
TGTGCCAGCAGTTATAGACGGGAGCGCACAGATACGCAGTATTTT
CASSYRRERTDTQYF
>TRBJ2-1|.|TRBV7-9|few
TGTGCCAGCAGCTTAAGCCTCCAGCAGTTCTTC
CASSLSLQQFF
>TRBJ2-3|TRBD1|TRBV7-8|few
TGTGCCAGCAGCCCGGACAGGGGGTGGTACACAGATACGCAGTATTTT
CASSPDRGWYTDTQYF
>TRBJ2-7|TRBD2|TRBV14|.
TGTGCCAGCAGTAGCGGGGGGACCTACGAGCAGTACTTC
CASSSGGTYEQYF
>TRBJ1-2|.|TRBV28|.
TGTGCCAGCAGTTTAGGGGCCAGGGGTGCTGGCTACACCTTC
CASSLGARGAGYTF
>TRBJ2-7|.|TRBV6-1|.
TGTGCCAGCAGCCGACTCGGGACACCCTACGAGCAGTACTTC
CASSRLGTPYEQYF
>TRBJ1-1|TRBD1|TRBV27|medium-sized
TGTGCCAGCAGTTTATCGATCCCCGTACAGGGGGCTGAAGCTTTCTTT
CASSLSIPVQGAEAFF
>TRBJ1-2|.|TRBV15|few
TGTGCCACCAGCAGAGATTTACCCCGGGGGAGCCTCGGCTACACCTTC
CATSRDLPRGSLGYTF
>TRBJ2-3|TRBD2|TRBV4-2|.
TGTGCCAGCAGCCAAGATTCGGGACTAAGCACAGATACGCAGTATTTT
CASSQDSGLSTDTQYF
>TRBJ2-3|TRBD2|TRBV2|.
TGTGCCAGCAGGCTTAGCGGGGGGGCGACAGATACGCAGTATTTT
CASRLSGGATDTQYF
>TRBJ2-3|TRBD2|TRBV27|.
TGTGCCAGCAGTTTATGGAGCGGGGGGATCACAGATACGCAGTATTTT
CASSLWSGGITDTQYF
>TRBJ1-6|TRBD1|TRBV5-3|few
TGTGCCAGAAGCCTGGGCCGGAGGACAGGGGTTGCCTCACCCCTCCACTTT
CARSLGRRTGVASPLHF
>TRBJ1-2|.|TRBV5-3|few
TGTGCCAGCAGCTTCAACAGTCTGAATGGCTACACCTTC
CASSFNSLNGYTF
>TRBJ1-2|TRBD1|TRBV5-1|few
TGCGCCAGCAGCTTGACAGGGGGCAATGGCTACACCTTC
CASSLTGGNGYTF
>TRBJ1-5|.|TRBV19|few
TGTGCCAGTAGTATGGGATTCACAGGAAGCAATCAGCCCCAGCATTTT
CASSMGFTGSNQPQHF
>TRBJ2-7|TRBD1|TRBV27|medium-sized
TGTGCCAGCAGTTTATCCGGGACAGTCACCGAGCAGTACTTC
CASSLSGTVTEQYF
>TRBJ2-7|TRBD1|TRBV30|few
TGTGCCTGGGCGACAGGGCATTCCTACGAGCAGTACTTC
CAWATGHSYEQYF
>TRBJ1-2|TRBD1|TRBV4-1|.
TGCGCCAGCAGCCACCGACAGGGACGAGGCTACACCTTC
CASSHRQGRGYTF
>TRBJ1-6|.|TRBV5-1|.
TGCGCCAGCAGCTTGGCAGGGCGATATAATTCACCCCTCCACTTT
CASSLAGRYNSPLHF